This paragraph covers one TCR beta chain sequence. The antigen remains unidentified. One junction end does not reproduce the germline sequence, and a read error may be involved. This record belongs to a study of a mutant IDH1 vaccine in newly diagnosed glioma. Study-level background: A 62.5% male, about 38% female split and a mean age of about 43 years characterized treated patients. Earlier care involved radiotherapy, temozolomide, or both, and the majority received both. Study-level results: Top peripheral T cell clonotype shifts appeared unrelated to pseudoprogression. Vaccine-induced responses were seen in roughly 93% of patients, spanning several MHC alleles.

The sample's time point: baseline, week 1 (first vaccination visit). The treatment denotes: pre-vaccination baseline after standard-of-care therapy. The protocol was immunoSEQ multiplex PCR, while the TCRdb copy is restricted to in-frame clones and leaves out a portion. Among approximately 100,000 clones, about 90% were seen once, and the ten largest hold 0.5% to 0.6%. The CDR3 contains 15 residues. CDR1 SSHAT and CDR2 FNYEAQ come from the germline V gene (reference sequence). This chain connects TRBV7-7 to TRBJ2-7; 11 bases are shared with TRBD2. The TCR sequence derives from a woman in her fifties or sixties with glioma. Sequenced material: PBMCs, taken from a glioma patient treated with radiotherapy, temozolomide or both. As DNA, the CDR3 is TGTGCTAGCAGCTTTGGAGCTAGCGGGGGGTACGAGCAGTACTTC. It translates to CASSFGASGGYEQYF.